The text below deals with one T cell receptor (beta chain). The antigen is unknown. This table comes from immunoSEQ multiplex PCR, and its TCRdb copy is limited to in-frame clones, with some not included. The data hold roughly 100,000 clones, with over 90% observed a single time. This CDR3 is built from 15 residues. Trimming cost V 5 bases and J 0 bases; bases outside gene matches: 7. Germline CDR1 reads LNHDA; CDR2 reads SQIVND (reference sequence). These data belong to a study of siplizumab effects on memory and regulatory T cells. General study results and limits: Sequences below about 10^-5 frequency were poorly captured, limiting mapping of alloreactive clones. Versus approximately 27% in controls, the mappable alloreactive CD4+ clones averaged about 74% Treg-derived with siplizumab. No functional test confirmed suppression by proliferating siplizumab-culture Tregs.

The receptor comes from a human donor in good health. Sequencing was done on a sample of non-Treg CD4+ T cells sorted from blood. The rearrangement joins TRBV19 to TRBJ2-7; 7 bases are shared with TRBD1. The CDR3 spells CASSEQQGPSYEQYF. For the CDR3, the DNA is TGTGCCAGTAGTGAGCAACAGGGGCCCTCCTACGAGCAGTACTTC.